In its sample, the clone carrying this T cell receptor (beta chain) was seen a few times. Its matching antigen is unknown. Via MiXCR, TCRdb re-called the 5' RACE reads, giving one row per CDR3 protein. This sample carries 1.5 million to 2 million distinct CDR3 sequences, around 33% of them seen once, and the ten largest clones take about 0.25%. The sample comes from a study of identical twins. The study's findings and limits: Model-predicted out-of-frame TCR alpha sharing fell below observed values in monozygotic twins.

The CDR3 runs to 15 residues. The germline V gene has CDR1 MNHNY and CDR2 SVGAGI (reference sequence). J was trimmed by 7 bases and V by 2 bases; bases with no gene match: 4. This TCR was recovered from a newborn girl in good health. The specimen sequenced was cord blood. This sequence joins TRBV6-6 and TRBJ1-6, with TRBD1 matching 8 bases. The CDR3 DNA reads as TGTGCCAGCAGTTACGGATGGGACAGGAATTCACCCCTCCACTTT. As protein: CASSYGWDRNSPLHF.